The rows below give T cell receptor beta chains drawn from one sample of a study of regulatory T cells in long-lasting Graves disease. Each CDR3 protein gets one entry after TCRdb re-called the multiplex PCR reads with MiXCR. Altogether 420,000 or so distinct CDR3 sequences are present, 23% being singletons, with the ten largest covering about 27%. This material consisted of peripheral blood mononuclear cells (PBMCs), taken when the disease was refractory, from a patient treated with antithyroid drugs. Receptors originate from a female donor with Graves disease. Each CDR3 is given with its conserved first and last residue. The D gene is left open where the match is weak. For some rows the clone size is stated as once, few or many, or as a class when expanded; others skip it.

DNA: TGCAGCGTTGATCGACAGGGTGACTTCTTAGGCTACACCTTC; CDR3: CSVDRQGDFLGYTF; J: TRBJ1-2; size: few; D: TRBD1; V: TRBV29-1
DNA: TGTGCCAGCAGGAAAGGACGGACATATGGCTACACCTTC; CDR3: CASRKGRTYGYTF; J: TRBJ1-2; size: many; D: -; V: TRBV6-1
DNA: TGTGCCAGCAGCGGGGATGGAGGGATTGGCTACACCTTC; CDR3: CASSGDGGIGYTF; J: TRBJ1-2; size: few; D: -; V: TRBV9
DNA: TGTGCCAGCAGTTCAGGGGGCTATTCACCCCTCCACTTT; CDR3: CASSSGGYSPLHF; J: TRBJ1-6; size: -; D: TRBD1; V: TRBV25-1
DNA: TGTGCCAGCAGCCGATTCAGGCAAGAGACCCAGTACTTC; CDR3: CASSRFRQETQYF; J: TRBJ2-5; size: -; D: -; V: TRBV11-2
DNA: TGTGCCAGCAGTTCGACTAGCGGGACGGGCGGGGAGCTGTTTTTT; CDR3: CASSSTSGTGGELFF; J: TRBJ2-2; size: many; D: TRBD2; V: TRBV2
DNA: TGTGCCAGCAGGGAAGGACAGGGGGCTGGTTCACCCCTCCACTTT; CDR3: CASREGQGAGSPLHF; J: TRBJ1-6; size: -; D: TRBD1; V: TRBV6-1
DNA: TGCAGTGCCAGCCCTTATAGCGGGAGAAGGACTAGCACAGATACGCAGTATTTT; CDR3: CSASPYSGRRTSTDTQYF; J: TRBJ2-3; size: -; D: TRBD2; V: TRBV20-1
DNA: TGTGCCAGCAGTTTAGGGACCGCCCAGGAGACCCAGTACTTC; CDR3: CASSLGTAQETQYF; J: TRBJ2-5; size: many; D: -; V: TRBV27
DNA: TGCAGTGCCACGACAGGGGGGAGGAATCAGCCCCAGCATTTT; CDR3: CSATTGGRNQPQHF; J: TRBJ1-5; size: many; D: TRBD1; V: TRBV20-1
DNA: TGCAGTGCTAGAGATATAGGCTACGAGCAGTACTTC; CDR3: CSARDIGYEQYF; J: TRBJ2-7; size: many; D: -; V: TRBV20-1
DNA: TGTGCCAGCAGTACCTCACACCAGGGAGAAGCTTTCTTT; CDR3: CASSTSHQGEAFF; J: TRBJ1-1; size: many; D: -; V: TRBV27
DNA: TGCGCCAGCAGCCCGGCCGTAGATTTGTATTCACCCCTCCACTTT; CDR3: CASSPAVDLYSPLHF; J: TRBJ1-6; size: few; D: -; V: TRBV5-1
DNA: TGTGCCATCAGTGAAAGGGAGAGCAATCAGCCCCAGCATTTT; CDR3: CAISERESNQPQHF; J: TRBJ1-5; size: many; D: -; V: TRBV10-3
DNA: TGTGCCAGCAGTAATCGGGGATCTAACTATGGCTACACCTTC; CDR3: CASSNRGSNYGYTF; J: TRBJ1-2; size: many; D: -; V: TRBV2
DNA: TGTGCCAGCAGCCAAGGGAGGGCTAGTGATATGAGGGAGCAGTACTTC; CDR3: CASSQGRASDMREQYF; J: TRBJ2-7; size: few; D: -; V: TRBV4-2
DNA: TGTGCCAGCAGTCCCTCAGGTGGAGGTAATTCACCCCTCCACTTT; CDR3: CASSPSGGGNSPLHF; J: TRBJ1-6; size: many; D: -; V: TRBV12-3/TRBV12-4
DNA: TGTGCCAGCAGAGCAGACGGGGGAGCCACAGATACGCAGTATTTT; CDR3: CASRADGGATDTQYF; J: TRBJ2-3; size: -; D: -; V: TRBV2
DNA: TGCAGCGTCCGGGACAGGGACTCTGGGGCCAACGTCCTGACTTTC; CDR3: CSVRDRDSGANVLTF; J: TRBJ2-6; size: -; D: TRBD1; V: TRBV29-1
DNA: TGCGCCAGCAGCTCCAGGGGAGGGTCGTCCGGGGAGCTGTTTTTT; CDR3: CASSSRGGSSGELFF; J: TRBJ2-2; size: -; D: -; V: TRBV5-1
DNA: TGTGCCAGCAGTTTACGGGGGATATCCTACAATGAGCAGTTCTTC; CDR3: CASSLRGISYNEQFF; J: TRBJ2-1; size: many; D: -; V: TRBV28
DNA: TGCGCCAGCAGCTTGGCGGCACTCGGGTCTTCAGCTTTCTTT; CDR3: CASSLAALGSSAFF; J: TRBJ1-1; size: -; D: -; V: TRBV5-1
DNA: TGTGCCAGCAGGGATCCCGGCTCCTACAATGAGCAGTTCTTC; CDR3: CASRDPGSYNEQFF; J: TRBJ2-1; size: -; D: -; V: TRBV28
DNA: TGTGCCAGCAGTGACGGCCCCACGGCTGGAAACACCATATATTTT; CDR3: CASSDGPTAGNTIYF; J: TRBJ1-3; size: -; D: -; V: TRBV2